Each of the 19 T cell receptor beta chains below was sequenced from the same sample in a study of cytomegalovirus exposure and HLA in healthy donors. Primers for the PCR totalled 60 Vbeta and 13 Jbeta. Sequencing was performed with immunoSEQ multiplex PCR; in TCRdb, only in-frame clones are kept and a portion is missing. The repertoire has about 120,000 clones, 72% of them found once; the top ten carry approximately 3.8%. The sample comprised PBMCs. The receptors here all came from a man aged 25 to 40 in good health and CMV-seronegative.

V usage is TRBV2 and J usage is TRBJ1-2; D not resolved. The CDR3 has 12 amino acids. CDR1 and CDR2 from the germline V gene are SNHLY and FYNNEI. The V end was cut by 6 bases, the J end by 5 bases, with 10 bases between. The CDR3 sequence: CASSGDRYGYTF. Here the CDR3 DNA reads TGTGCCAGCAGCGGAGATAGGTATGGCTACACCTTC.

This sequence joins TRBV10-3 and TRBJ2-7, with 12 positions matching TRBD2. Germline V gene sequence: CDR1 ENHRY, CDR2 SYGVKD. V was clipped by 10 bases and J by 4 bases; unmatched bases: 8. The CDR3 is made up of 14 amino acids. The CDR3, as DNA: TGTGCCACCTCTAGCGGGGGGGAAGGGTACGAGCAGTACTTC. Its protein product is CATSSGGEGYEQYF.

Points on this clone: Other DNA sequences of this sample code for an identical CDR3. The V and J genes are TRBV29-1 and TRBJ1-1; D is unclear. Germline V CDR1 and CDR2: SQVTM, ANQGSEA. This CDR3 region has 11 residues. Trimming cost V 3 bases and J 1 base, with 3 bases left between them. CDR3 DNA: TGCAGCGTTGACAGGAACACTGAAGCTTTCTTT. Encoded protein: CSVDRNTEAFF. The full variable domain, rest sourced from reference TRBV29-1 and TRBJ1-1, is SAVISQKPSRDICQRGTSLTIQCQVDSQVTMMFWYRQQPGQSLTLIATANQGSEATYESGFVIDKFPISRPNLTFSTLTVSNMSPEDSSIYLCSVDRNTEAFFGQGTRLTVV.

This clone was observed a handful of times. The chain links TRBV30 to TRBJ1-2, with a tentative D call TRBD1 (5 bases). The CDR3 covers 14 residues. CDR1 is GTSNPN and CDR2 is SVGIG in the germline V gene (reference sequence). V was shortened by 3 bases and J by 4 bases, with 15 bases between the two germline ends. The CDR3 sequence: CAWRDISRGYGYTF. As DNA, the CDR3 is TGTGCCTGGAGGGACATCTCGCGGGGCTATGGCTACACCTTC.

J is TRBJ2-5 and V is TRBV27; TRBD1 is a possible D gene (6 bases). Germline CDR1 is MNHEY and CDR2 is SMNVEV (reference sequence). V lost 2 bases and J 4 bases, leaving 8 bases between the germline ends. This CDR3 spans 13 amino acids. The CDR3 region is CASSLRGIETQYF. The CDR3 DNA is TGTGCCAGCAGTTTAAGGGGGATAGAGACCCAGTACTTC.

The chain employs TRBV6-1 and TRBJ2-7; a weak D match, TRBD1 (5 bases). Trimming took 2 bases from V and 3 from J, leaving 11 bases between them. The germline V gene has CDR1 MNHNS and CDR2 SASEGT. The CDR3 runs to 14 residues. This chain's CDR3 is CASSEFGQLYEQYF. In DNA form, the CDR3 reads TGTGCCAGCAGTGAATTCGGACAACTCTACGAGCAGTACTTC.

The chain combines TRBV27 with TRBJ2-7; 12 nucleotides align to TRBD1. Germline CDR1 is MNHEY and CDR2 is SMNVEV (reference sequence). V lost 8 bases, J lost 7 bases, and 15 bases stayed unmatched. The CDR3 length is 16 residues. The CDR3 DNA is TGTGCCAGCGGAAGCCTTGTGGGACAGGGGGCGGGTGAGCAGTACTTC. Its protein is CASGSLVGQGAGEQYF.

This clone was detected a few times. The V and J genes are TRBV7-9 and TRBJ2-3; TRBD2 is a possible D gene (5 bases). The CDR3 length is 15 residues. V was shortened by 5 bases and J by 2 bases, with 14 bases between the two germline ends. Germline V gene lookup returns CDR1 SEHNR and CDR2 FQNEAQ (reference sequence). This CDR3 is CASSDRRGITDTQYF. The CDR3 coding sequence is TGTGCCAGCAGCGATAGACGGGGTATCACAGATACGCAGTATTTT.

This CDR3 reads CAWGLIGGFTEAFF. CDR3 DNA: TGTGCCTGGGGGCTCATTGGGGGGTTTACTGAAGCTTTCTTT. The chain is built from TRBV30 and TRBJ1-1, with TRBD1 as a possible D gene (5 bases). Germline V gene data show CDR1 as GTSNPN and CDR2 as SVGIG (reference sequence). The CDR3 runs to 14 residues. The V and J ends lost 5 bases and 5 bases respectively, with 18 bases between them. The full variable domain, its missing parts supplied by reference TRBV30 and TRBJ1-1, is SQTIHQWPATLVQPVGSPLSLECTVEGTSNPNLYWYRQAAGRGLQLLFYSVGIGQISSEVPQNLSASRPQDRQFILSSKKLLLSDSGFYLCAWGLIGGFTEAFFGQGTRLTVV.

The chain uses TRBV27 and TRBJ1-2; tentatively, D is TRBD1 (5 bases). The ends were cut back, 5 bases at V and 4 bases at J, with 17 bases in the middle. Germline CDR1 MNHEY, CDR2 SMNVEV (reference sequence). This CDR3 comprises 15 residues. The CDR3 nucleotides are TGTGCCAGCAGTATCCTTGGGGGGAAGGGCTATGGCTACACCTTC. Translating it yields CASSILGGKGYGYTF.

CDR3 sequence: CASSWGQGNTGELFF. CDR3 in DNA: TGCGCCAGCAGCTGGGGGCAGGGGAACACCGGGGAGCTGTTTTTT. The V call is TRBV5-1, the J call TRBJ2-2, with D possibly TRBD1 on 6 matching bases. Germline V gene lookup returns CDR1 SGHRS and CDR2 YFSETQ. V was clipped by 3 bases and J by 1 base, with 10 bases between them. CDR3 length: 15 residues.

V usage is TRBV9 and J usage is TRBJ1-3; weak D call: TRBD1 (6 bases). Germline values: CDR1 SGDLS, CDR2 YYNGEE. The CDR3 consists of 16 residues. V was shortened by 3 bases and J by 0 bases, with 13 bases between the two germline ends. CDR3 loop: CASSGRQAYSGNTIYF. Here the CDR3 DNA reads TGTGCCAGCAGCGGGCGACAGGCGTACTCTGGAAACACCATATATTTT. Combining the CDR3 with reference TRBV9 and TRBJ1-3 gives the whole variable domain DSGVTQTPKHLITATGQRVTLRCSPRSGDLSVYWYQQSLDQGLQFLIQYYNGEERAKGNILERFSAQQFPDLHSELNLSSLELGDSALYFCASSGRQAYSGNTIYFGEGSWLTVV.

The chain is built from TRBV7-8 and TRBJ2-7, with a tentative D call TRBD2 (7 bases). Germline-derived CDR1 and CDR2 are SGHVS and FQNEAQ. This CDR3 comprises 16 residues. V lost 2 bases to trimming and J lost 4 bases, with 18 bases between them. Written as DNA, the CDR3 is TGTGCCAGCAGCTTATCGGGAGGCGGGGGCGGGTACGAGCAGTACTTC. Amino acid sequence: CASSLSGGGGGYEQYF. Supplemented by reference TRBV7-8 and TRBJ2-7, the full variable domain reads GAGVSQSPRYKVAKRGQDVALRCDPISGHVSLFWYQQALGQGPEFLTYFQNEAQLDKSGLPSDRFFAERPEGSVSTLKIQRTQQEDSAVYLCASSLSGGGGGYEQYFGPGTRLTVT.

The V gene is TRBV13, the J gene TRBJ1-2, with 7 bases lining up with TRBD1. The CDR3 has 14 amino acids. V lost 5 bases to trimming and J lost 4 bases; unmatched junction nucleotides: 7. Germline CDR1 and CDR2: PRHDT and FYEKMQ (reference sequence). The DNA of the CDR3 is TGTGCCAGCAGCGCCGGGACAGCGTCCTATGGCTACACCTTC. It specifies CASSAGTASYGYTF.

The chain joins TRBV7-6 to TRBJ1-1; a weak D match, TRBD1 (5 bases). The V gene lost 1 base and the J gene lost 0 bases, with 21 bases spanning the gap. Germline V gene lookup returns CDR1 SGHVS and CDR2 FNYEAQ. The CDR3 loop spans 19 amino acids. The CDR3 region is CASSLELGQGVIMNTEAFF. The CDR3 nucleotides read TGTGCCAGCAGCTTAGAGTTGGGTCAAGGGGTCATCATGAACACTGAAGCTTTCTTT.

In DNA, the CDR3 is TGTGCCAGCAGTTTACAGGGGGACACTGAAGCTTTCTTT. Residues: CASSLQGDTEAFF. The chain links TRBV2 to TRBJ1-1; the match to TRBD1 covers 8 bases. Germline V CDR1 and CDR2: SNHLY, FYNNEI. J was trimmed by 3 bases and V by 5 bases; bases with no gene match: 2. There are 13 residues in the CDR3. The complete variable domain, with remaining parts taken from reference TRBV2 and TRBJ1-1, reads EPEVTQTPSHQVTQMGQEVILRCVPISNHLYFYWYRQILGQKVEFLVSFYNNEISEKSEIFDDQFSVERPDGSNFTLKIRSTKLEDSAMYFCASSLQGDTEAFFGQGTRLTVV.

The chain uses TRBV7-9 and TRBJ1-2; no clear D. The length of the CDR3 is 13 residues. With 5 bases removed from V and 8 bases from J, the gap between germline ends came to 15 bases. The germline gives CDR1 SEHNR, CDR2 FQNEAQ (reference sequence). The CDR3 sequence is CASSDREARGYTF. Here the CDR3 DNA reads TGTGCCAGCAGCGACCGGGAGGCTAGGGGCTACACCTTC. The whole variable domain, filled in from reference TRBV7-9 and TRBJ1-2, reads DTGVSQNPRHKITKRGQNVTFRCDPISEHNRLYWYRQTLGQGPEFLTYFQNEAQLEKSRLLSDRFSAERPKGSFSTLEIQRTEQGDSAMYLCASSDREARGYTFGSGTRLTVV.

The chain joins TRBV19 to TRBJ1-5; no reliable D call. V lost 7 bases and J lost 0, with 10 bases in between. This CDR3 is built from 14 residues. Per the germline V gene, CDR1 is LNHDA and CDR2 is SQIVND (reference sequence). The CDR3 loop is CASTPRFSNQPQHF. DNA for the CDR3: TGTGCCAGTACCCCTAGATTTAGCAATCAGCCCCAGCATTTT.

The chain has TRBV19 and TRBJ1-2; D is uncertain. Germline loops: CDR1 LNHDA, CDR2 SQIVND (reference sequence). This CDR3 has 13 amino acids. Trimming removed 8 bases at V and 9 bases at J, with 19 bases between. CDR3 DNA sequence: TGTGCCAGTTCAATAGCCCCTGACGGGAGCTACACCTTC. This sequence encodes CASSIAPDGSYTF. The full variable domain, its missing parts supplied by reference TRBV19 and TRBJ1-2, is DGGITQSPKYLFRKEGQNVTLSCEQNLNHDAMYWYRQDPGQGLRLIYYSQIVNDFQKGDIAEGYSVSREKKESFPLTVTSAQKNPTAFYLCASSIAPDGSYTFGSGTRLTVV.